This T cell receptor (beta chain) was identified during a study of beta chain features in type 1 diabetes. Germline V gives CDR1 MNHNY, CDR2 SVGAGI (reference sequence). The CDR3 consists of 15 residues. Trimming pared 5 bases from V and 4 bases from J, leaving 17 bases between. Only a few counts were recorded for this clone. Its antigen is not identified. Isolated RNA was reverse transcribed in full, so expressed TCRB transcripts were sequenced. Libraries were prepared by immunoSEQ multiplex PCR; TCRdb keeps only in-frame clonotypes and omits some of them. The repertoire holds hundreds of thousands of clones, with about an eighth as singletons. Study-level findings and limits: Shorter TCRB CDR3s, moderately but significantly so, were found in Type 1 diabetes patients in all four CD4+ subsets.

Specimen: naive CD4+ T cells from blood. The TCR sequence derives from a man aged 18 to 30 with type 1 diabetes. The rearrangement joins TRBV6-6 to TRBJ1-2, with TRBD1 as a possible D gene (6 bases). The CDR3 region has the DNA TGTGCCAGCAGTCCGGCGGGGGGGGCCAGCTATGGCTACACCTTC. This encodes CASSPAGGASYGYTF.